This T cell receptor beta chain is drawn from a study of cytomegalovirus exposure and HLA in healthy donors. The CDR3 consists of 14 residues. Germline-derived CDR1 and CDR2 are SGDLS and YYNGEE. V was cut by 3 bases and J by 7 bases, with 16 bases left in between. Concerning this clone itself: The antigen is unknown.

Broader study findings: CMV serostatus stood as the only immune exposure information on hand. Analyses of presence and absence presupposed an approximately uniform sequencing depth across donors. The study carried out a later analysis of TCR beta sequences. It associated approximately 16,000 of them with specific HLA alleles at a false discovery rate of 0.05.

The PCR employed 60 Vbeta primers together with 13 Jbeta primers. Here immunoSEQ multiplex PCR was the method, and the copy in TCRdb shows in-frame clones only, minus some. The sample holds roughly 80,000 clones; around 84% are singletons and the top ten take approximately 2.4%. The TCR sequence derives from a woman between 45 and 60 years old in good health and CMV-seronegative. The V gene is TRBV9, the J gene TRBJ1-2; unclear D gene. Sequenced sample: PBMCs. The CDR3 sequence: CASSALGESGGYTF. The CDR3 region has the DNA TGTGCCAGCAGCGCCCTTGGAGAATCGGGTGGCTACACCTTC.